This entry features one TCR beta chain sequence. The data were obtained in a study of T cell changes during pregnancy in multiple sclerosis. TCRdb's table, derived via immunoSEQ multiplex PCR, lists solely in-frame clones and lacks some. The sample consists of under 50,000 clones, 70% to 90% of them appearing once. Specimen: CD4+ T cells from peripheral blood mononuclear cells, collected before pregnancy. This TCR derives from a female donor with multiple sclerosis, enrolled in a pregnancy study.

The CDR3 DNA sequence: TGTGCCAGCAGCGTAACCCCCGAGCGGGGGGCCCCGGATACGCAGTATTTT. Translation gives CASSVTPERGAPDTQYF. V gene TRBV9 combines with J gene TRBJ2-3; 9 nucleotides agree with TRBD2. The junction had 12 bases not matched to a gene; V was cut back by 1 base and J by 6 bases. Germline CDR1 is SGDLS and CDR2 is YYNGEE. The length of the CDR3 is 17 residues.